What follows are 21 T cell receptor beta chains derived from one specimen sequenced in a study of tumor-infiltrating lymphocytes in primary liver carcinoma (dated by TCRdb to the late 2010s). Total RNA and DNA were co-extracted without cell sorting from approximately 22-30 mg of bulk tissue using the AllPrep DNA/RNA mini kit. These reads were obtained on an Illumina HiSeq 2500. A constant-region primer and ProtoScript II reverse transcriptase were used to reverse-transcribe TCRbeta-specific cDNA from about 500 ng total RNA. TCRbeta libraries were built with three nested multiplex PCR rounds, a slightly modified ARM-PCR procedure. The first two PCR rounds used multiplex TRBV1-TRBV30 forward primers with a Cbeta reverse primer, each for about 11 cycles. The public reads were run again by TCRdb, first through fastp at Q25 and then through MiXCR, and only productive beta chains were kept. Each record represents a unique CDR3 protein, reported with the most common genes and DNA among its rows. The sample includes about 100,000 distinct CDR3 sequences, with around 66% observed a single time. The ten largest clonotypes hold around 12% of the sample.

Sequenced input: liver tumor tissue from sampling region 2. Reading the label with the study, this specimen's cell subset or site is: tumor region T2, inferior pole. The source of these receptors is a woman aged 55-69 years with primary liver carcinoma and hepatitis B virus infection.

About this clonotype itself: One end of the junction fails to match germline, which may point to a read error. V and J are TRBV29-1 and TRBJ2-1; 13 bases line up with TRBD2. The CDR3 consists of 15 residues. The germline V gene has CDR1 SQVTM and CDR2 ANQGSEA. The CDR3 DNA reads TGCAGCGATGAAGAGACTAGCGGGAGGCTAGGGGAGCAGTTCTTC. This encodes CSDEETSGRLGEQFF.

Remarks on this clonotype: The conserved closing phenylalanine or tryptophan is absent in this CDR3, likely reflecting a read error. The J gene is TRBJ2-7, the V gene TRBV4-1, with 7 bases that match TRBD1. V shed 1 base, J shed 7 bases, and the junction held 13 bases outside the gene matches. Germline lookup yields CDR1 MGHRA and CDR2 YSYEKL. The CDR3 covers 16 residues. The CDR3 is CASSQGGGRGSREQYI. CDR3 coding DNA: TGCGCCAGCAGCCAAGGTGGGGGCAGGGGGTCTCGTGAGCAGTACATC.

As to this clonotype: A read error may explain this, as a much larger clone is one base away. The chain joins TRBV12-5 to TRBJ1-3; no reliable D call. The CDR3 has 15 residues. Germline V gene data show CDR1 as LGHNT and CDR2 as FRNRAP. The CDR3 nucleotides read TGTGCTAGTGGTCCGGTAGGGTTCTCTGGAAACATCATATATTTT. This codes for CASGPVGFSGNIIYF.

The chain uses TRBV6-1 and TRBJ1-4; 10 nucleotides match TRBD1. Germline CDR1 is MNHNS and CDR2 is SASEGT. With 8 bases clipped from V and 4 bases from J, the junction kept 10 bases outside the gene matches. The CDR3 runs 16 residues. CDR3 amino acids: CASGGDRGSNNEKLFF. DNA of the CDR3: TGTGCCAGCGGTGGGGACAGGGGCTCAAATAATGAAAAACTGTTTTTT.

There are a few counts of this clonotype. A junction boundary mismatches the germline segment, possibly from a read error. J is TRBJ2-2 and V is TRBV11-2, with D tentatively TRBD2 (5 bases). Germline lookup yields CDR1 SGHAT and CDR2 FQNNGV. The CDR3 is made up of 15 amino acids. The CDR3 DNA is TGTGCCAGCAGCCCTCCGCGAGGATCGACCGGGGAGCTGTTCTTT. Its translation: CASSPPRGSTGELFF.

This clonotype was recorded many times. This chain joins TRBV28 and TRBJ1-2, with 7 bases fitting TRBD1. Trimming cost V 2 bases and J 8 bases; bases outside gene matches: 5. Germline assignment: CDR1 MDHEN and CDR2 SYDVKM. The CDR3 loop spans 13 amino acids. The CDR3 nucleotides are TGTGCCAGCAGTTTACGACAGGGAACGGGCTACACCTTC. Translated: CASSLRQGTGYTF.

With regard to this clonotype: One end of the junction fails to match germline, which may point to a read error. CDR3 protein: CSVDSGETQHF. CDR3 DNA: TGCAGCGTTGATTCCGGGGAGACCCAGCACTTC. The chain carries TRBV29-1 and TRBJ2-5; tentatively, D is TRBD2 (5 bases). The CDR3 runs to 11 residues. The germline CDR1 and CDR2 sequences are SQVTM and ANQGSEA.

Turning to this clonotype: Since a much larger clone is just one base distant, this may be a read error. The chain recombines TRBV10-3 with TRBJ2-6; 8 bases fit TRBD1. This CDR3 is 18 amino acids long. CDR1 is ENHRY and CDR2 is SYGVKD in the germline V gene. CDR3 in amino acids: CAISTSGTGLSRANVLTF. DNA of the CDR3: TGTGCCATCAGTACATCCGGGACAGGCCTCTCTAGGGCCAACGTCCTGACTTTC.

J is TRBJ2-7 and V is TRBV7-9; D unresolved. Trimming removed 5 bases from V and 3 bases from J, with 14 bases in between. The CDR3 is 14 amino acids. Germline CDR1 is SEHNR and CDR2 is FQNEAQ (reference sequence). CDR3 in amino acids: CASSRFPDRYEQYF. The CDR3 region has the DNA TGTGCCAGCAGCCGTTTCCCAGATCGCTACGAGCAGTACTTC. Complete variable domain (other parts from reference TRBV7-9 and TRBJ2-7): DTGVSQNPRHKITKRGQNVTFRCDPISEHNRLYWYRQTLGQGPEFLTYFQNEAQLEKSRLLSDRFSAERPKGSFSTLEIQRTEQGDSAMYLCASSRFPDRYEQYFGPGTRLTVT.

A note on this clonotype: A read error may account for a junction end that differs from germline. J is TRBJ2-7 and V is TRBV11-2, with TRBD2 identical over 10 bases. Germline V gene data show CDR1 as SGHAT and CDR2 as FQNNGV. This CDR3 region has 15 residues. The CDR3, as DNA: TGTGCCAGCAGCATAGAGGGGGGGGGACTAGCGATACAGTACTTC. Translation: CASSIEGGGLAIQYF.

The chain recombines TRBV29-1 with TRBJ2-1, with 13 positions matching TRBD2. The germline V gene has CDR1 SQVTM and CDR2 ANQGSEA. With 3 bases clipped from V and 1 base from J, the junction kept 12 bases outside the gene matches. The length of the CDR3 is 19 residues. The CDR3 nucleotides read TGCAGCGTTGAGACACACCGGACTAGCGGGGGAGGGTCCTACAATGAGCAGTTCTTC. Translating it yields CSVETHRTSGGGSYNEQFF.

Details on this clonotype: A read error may produce the germline difference seen at one junction end. The chain combines TRBV4-1 with TRBJ2-3, with 9 nucleotides matching TRBD1. Germline V gene lookup returns CDR1 MGHRA and CDR2 YSYEKL. CDR3 length: 18 residues. The DNA of the CDR3 is TGCGCCAGCAGCCAAAAACGGGGCCTTACAGGGGGCGAAGATACGCAGTACTTT. Its translation: CASSQKRGLTGGEDTQYF.

This clonotype was observed once. No conserved phenylalanine or tryptophan ends this CDR3, so it is likely a read error. The genes are TRBV11-2 and TRBJ2-7, with D unclear. Germline CDR1 SGHAT, CDR2 FQNNGV. V shed 0 bases and J shed 2 bases, with 11 bases lying between them. The CDR3 contains 15 residues. CDR3: CASSLDPAWAYEQYL. As DNA, the CDR3 is TGTGCCAGCAGCTTAGACCCTGCGTGGGCCTACGAGCAGTACTTA.

As for this clonotype: At one boundary the junction diverges from the germline segment, which might be a read error. The chain joins TRBV30 to TRBJ2-1; 10 bases line up with TRBD2. CDR3 length: 15 amino acids. Looked up from germline, CDR1 is GTSNPN and CDR2 is SVGIG (reference sequence). DNA for the CDR3: TGTGCCTGGATGACGTGGACTAGCGGTAACAATGAGCTGTTTTTC. Translated, it gives CAWMTWTSGNNELFF.

With respect to this clonotype: The CDR3 end shows no conserved phenylalanine or tryptophan, and so a read error is likely. This chain connects TRBV29-1 to TRBJ2-5; no firm D call. Per germline, CDR1 SQVTM and CDR2 ANQGSEA. The CDR3 consists of 11 residues. In nucleotides, the CDR3 is TGCAGCGTGAACCAGCAAGAGGCCCAGTACCTC. Translation gives CSVNQQEAQYL.

This clonotype was detected only once. A junction end diverges from the germline sequence, so it may reflect a read error. The rearrangement joins TRBV4-1 to TRBJ2-3; 11 bases are shared with TRBD2. Germline assignment: CDR1 MGHRA and CDR2 YSYEKL. The CDR3 runs to 16 residues. The CDR3 nucleotides read TGCGCCAGCAGCCGATACCAGACTAGCGGGGAGAATATGCAGTACTTT. Its translation: CASSRYQTSGENMQYF.

Of note for this clonotype: The junction and the germline gene differ at one end; a read error may be behind it. The V and J genes are TRBV11-2 and TRBJ2-5; D not resolved. This CDR3 comprises 11 residues. Per germline, CDR1 SGHAT and CDR2 FQNNGV. For the CDR3, the DNA is TGTACCAGCAAGGATACAGAGACCCAGCACTTC. This sequence encodes CTSKDTETQHF.

In regard to this clonotype: It may be a read error: a sequence one base away is much more abundant. The chain combines TRBV12-3 or TRBV12-4 with TRBJ2-7; 9 bases are shared with TRBD1. This CDR3 contains 15 residues. V lost 3 bases and J lost 3; bases outside the gene matches: 6. CDR3 DNA: TGTGCCAGCAGTTTTCCCGGGACAGGGCGCTACGAGCAGTACTTC. Translating gives CASSFPGTGRYEQYF.

As regards this clonotype: This is likely a read error, given that the CDR3 carries no conserved phenylalanine or tryptophan at its end. DNA of the CDR3: TGTGCCAGCAGCCCCCGGACAGGGGACACTGAAGCTTTCATT. It translates to CASSPRTGDTEAFI. The gene calls are TRBV7-9 and TRBJ1-1; 9 nucleotides agree with TRBD1. Germline trimming cut 5 bases from V and 3 bases from J; bases unmatched to any gene: 4. CDR1 and CDR2 (germline): SEHNR, FQNEAQ (reference sequence). This CDR3 region has 14 residues.

With regard to this clonotype: Mismatch with germline at one junction end may stem from a read error. The V and J genes are TRBV11-2 and TRBJ2-5, with TRBD2 matching over 8 bases. This CDR3 contains 16 residues. Germline-derived CDR1 and CDR2 are SGHAT and FQNNGV. CDR3 DNA sequence: TGTGCTAGCAGCTACTCCCGTGGTGGCGGGAGGGAGACCCAGTACTTC. This sequence encodes CASSYSRGGGRETQYF.

This clonotype was observed a single time. The gene calls are TRBV28 and TRBJ2-1; the D is unclear. CDR3 length: 14 amino acids. Germline CDR1 MDHEN, CDR2 SYDVKM. Between the trimmed V and J ends, which lost 8 bases and 0 bases, there was a span of 11 bases. CDR3 region: CASGPYSSYNEQFF. For the CDR3, the DNA is TGTGCCAGCGGACCGTATTCCTCCTACAATGAGCAGTTCTTC.